This T cell receptor (beta chain) is from a study of cytomegalovirus exposure and HLA in healthy donors. Remarks on this clone: Antigen: not known.

Study-level results: Earlier analysis looked at TCR beta V segments, and most were productive about 87% or about 30% of the time. A later analysis found common viral pathogens apparently linked to several of the most significant clusters.

This CDR3 has 17 amino acids. Trimming cost V 5 bases and J 0 bases, with 16 bases left between them. Germline V CDR1 and CDR2: SGHNT, YENEEA. The PCR was carried out with 60 Vbeta primers and 13 Jbeta primers. The repertoire was sequenced with immunoSEQ multiplex PCR; TCRdb's copy has only in-frame clones and lacks some. Seen here are hundreds of thousands of clones, nearly 80% observed once, and the top ten hold about 2%. Sequenced input: PBMCs. This TCR was sampled from a male donor in good health and CMV-seronegative. The chain carries TRBV11-3 and TRBJ2-2, with TRBD1 as a possible D gene (5 bases). The CDR3 loop reads CASSPGRTDPNTGELFF. Written as DNA, the CDR3 is TGTGCCAGCAGCCCAGGGCGAACAGATCCGAACACCGGGGAGCTGTTTTTT. Using reference TRBV11-3 and TRBJ2-2 for the parts outside the CDR3, the full variable domain is EAGVVQSPRYKIIEKKQPVAFWCNPISGHNTLYWYLQNLGQGPELLIRYENEEAVDDSQLPKDRFSAERLKGVDSTLKIQPAELGDSAVYLCASSPGRTDPNTGELFFGEGSRLTVL.